What follows is one T cell receptor beta chain and its context. Its target antigen remains unknown. Per-base quality was not reported, and no clone a single base away is much larger than it. CDR1 and CDR2 were assigned from the germline V gene as SGHRS and YFSETQ. V loses 6 bases of germline sequence and J loses 4 bases, and the interval between the two ends is 16 bases. Spanning cysteine to phenylalanine, the CDR3 consists of 14 amino acids. Solely the CDR3 DNA is kept, with 42 bases framed from the first base. The CDR3 regions of human TCRbeta chains were analyzed by immunosequencing. Under the source paper's analysis protocol: Repertoire TCRs were checked for matches against a reference library of SARS-CoV-2-specific TCRs that had been generated using the MIRA antigen-specificity platform. Breadth was defined as the fraction of unique TCRs that were SARS-CoV-2-associated, and depth was defined as the fraction of total T cells that were SARS-CoV-2-associated. Using the MIRA data, each spike-specific TCR was assigned both to the spike region to which the TCR was reactive and to a CD4 or CD8 class. Log10-transformed breadth and depth values were compared by one-way ANOVA with Sidak's multiple comparisons tests. As stored in TCRdb, this immuneACCESS dataset retains in-frame rearrangements with V and J assigned. A fraction of the clones does not appear; measured against another copy, unresolved V genes explain less than half of the discrepancy, and the remainder lacks a known reason. D and trimming were read from the DNA, whereas the V and J calls and clone size are those reported in that table. This sample comprises about 120,000 clones, 91% of them detected only once. Of the sample, about 5.3% falls within the top ten clones.

This entry is derived from a study of T cell responses to AZD1222 COVID-19 vaccine (dated by TCRdb to the early 2020s). About the full investigation: AZD1222 recipients with second doses at about 4 weeks or about 12 weeks were pooled, because spike-specific TCR depth and breadth did not differ between schedules. A total of 230 to 250 trial participants underwent TCR sequencing, of whom more than 200 had received two doses of AZD1222 and approximately 25 had received two doses of the MenACWY control vaccine. Trial participants were enrolled by age into 18-55, 56-69 and 70-plus year subgroups, with around 140, 26 and 57 TCR-sequenced participants respectively.

General findings and caveats noted by the study authors: Participants were mostly white British and included more females than males, and it was suggested by the authors that clonal diversity may have been underestimated. Reportedly, close to half of the unique spike-specific TCRs recognized epitopes lying outside the regions that are mutated in the B.1.351 and B.1.1.7 variants. After two AZD1222 doses, spike-specific TCR breadth and depth were significantly higher than at day 0 and than in MenACWY recipients. Vaccine-associated CD4 TCRs spanned the whole spike protein, with dominant responses in regions 160-218 and 743-854. The 56-69-year group was small, and its depth increase did not reach significance, likely because of low power. Only five or six AZD1222 recipients were SARS-CoV-2 seropositive at baseline, limiting conclusions about previously exposed vaccinees. Because no day 14 peak-response samples were available, the repertoires could be characterized only after the peak T cell response.

Taken with the paper, the label for time point translates to: baseline before first vaccination. Vaccinee samples came from UK trials COV001 and COV002, including a single-blind randomized controlled phase 2/3 trial of AZD1222 (ChAdOx1 nCoV-19) in healthy adults. For TCRbeta chain sequencing, PBMC samples from trial participants were taken at day 0 and at day 28 after the second dose. The V gene is TRBV5-1 and the J gene is TRBJ1-1; TRBD1 is a weak D gene call, 6 bases matching. The material sequenced was peripheral blood, taken on day 0 of AZD1222 vaccination. The sequence came from an adult in good health. The CDR3 in this case is CASTLTGTTTEAFF. The DNA sequence is TGCGCCAGCACCCTGACCGGGACAACCACTGAAGCTTTCTTT.